This record concerns one T cell receptor (beta chain) sequence. This entry belongs to a study of tumor-infiltrating lymphocytes in primary liver carcinoma. Study at large: Productive TCRbeta read yields ran from roughly 3.9 to 6.8 million per sample and were similar between tissues.

Co-extraction yielded RNA and DNA from 20-30 mg of unsorted bulk tissue. Germline V gene lookup returns CDR1 SGHRS and CDR2 YFSETQ. This CDR3 is built from 15 residues. Trimming stripped 0 bases from V and 4 bases from J, with 12 bases between. TCR beta cDNA was made from approximately 500 ng total RNA with a constant-region primer. ARM-PCR was slightly modified, and three nested multiplex PCR rounds with it gave rise to the TCR beta libraries. Running ten to eleven cycles apiece, the first two PCR rounds relied on TRBV1-TRBV30 forward primers together with a C-beta reverse primer. TCRdb independently ran MiXCR on the multiplex PCR reads; one entry per CDR3 protein. The sample includes 90,000 to 150,000 distinct CDR3 sequences, roughly 70% of them seen just once.

The source is an older woman with primary liver carcinoma and hepatitis B virus infection. Sequencing was performed on tumor-adjacent normal liver tissue. This sequence joins TRBV5-1 and TRBJ2-3; D tentatively fits TRBD1 or TRBD2 (6 bases each). The CDR3 loop reads CASSLEGGRADTQYF. CDR3 DNA sequence: TGCGCCAGCAGCTTGGAGGGGGGCCGGGCAGATACGCAGTATTTT.